What follows are 23 T cell receptor beta chains derived from one specimen sequenced in a study of molecular identifiers for immune sequencing clone quantification. Each CDR3 protein gets one entry after TCRdb re-called the PCR reads with MiXCR. The table lists more than 550,000 distinct CDR3 sequences, 25% of them singletons. Sequencing was done on a sample of naive CD8+ T cells from blood, with Jurkat cell RNA spiked in. Subset in this sample: FACS-sorted CD8+CD4-CCR7+CD45RA+ naive T cells. All receptors derive from a human donor in good health. Some libraries in this study had Jurkat cell RNA spiked in.

The chain links TRBV13 to TRBJ2-7; D is possibly TRBD1 (6 bases). From germline, CDR1 is PRHDT and CDR2 FYEKMQ (reference sequence). This CDR3 has 17 residues. V was cut by 5 bases and J by 0 bases, with 20 bases left in between. This chain's CDR3 is CASSPGIGGISSYEQYF. DNA for the CDR3: TGTGCCAGCAGCCCAGGGATAGGGGGTATCAGCTCCTACGAGCAGTACTTC.

This clonotype turned up a few times. A much larger clone lies one base from this, so it may be a read error. The rearrangement joins TRBV7-6 to TRBJ1-1; perhaps TRBD1 as D (5 bases). CDR1 and CDR2 from the germline V gene are SGHVS and FNYEAQ. The CDR3 extends over 15 amino acids. This chain's CDR3 is CASSGAGGSDTAAFF. DNA of the CDR3: TGTGCCAGCAGCGGGGCCGGAGGTTCGGACACTGCAGCTTTCTTT.

This clonotype appeared once. A much larger clone differs from this one at a single base, so this may be a read error. The V gene is TRBV6-1, the J gene TRBJ2-5, with D uncertain. This CDR3 is built from 17 residues. CDR1 and CDR2 (germline): MNHNS, SASEGT. CDR3 protein: CASSEVLWGPDQETRYF. DNA of the CDR3: TGTGCCAGCAGTGAAGTATTGTGGGGTCCTGACCAAGAGACCCGGTACTTC.

This clonotype has only a few counts. The chain links TRBV4-2 to TRBJ1-1, with 12 bases fitting TRBD1. CDR3 length: 17 amino acids. Germline V gene data show CDR1 as LGHNA and CDR2 as YNFKEQ. Trimming took 5 bases from V and 5 from J; bases not matched to a gene: 12. CDR3 loop: CASSSDIGDRGPTEAFF. In DNA form, the CDR3 reads TGTGCCAGCAGCTCAGACATCGGGGACAGGGGGCCTACTGAAGCTTTCTTT.

Note on this clonotype: A read error may be the cause here, since a much bigger clone is one base away. This sequence joins TRBV27 and TRBJ1-1; 9 nucleotides match TRBD1. CDR1 is MNHEY, CDR2 SMNVEV, per germline (reference sequence). The CDR3 length is 16 residues. The junction had 14 bases not matched to a gene; V was cut back by 6 bases and J by 6 bases. The CDR3: CASRELLQGAYPEAFF. As DNA, the CDR3 is TGTGCCAGCAGAGAGCTATTACAGGGGGCTTACCCTGAAGCTTTCTTT.

This clonotype came up many times. In DNA form, the CDR3 reads TGTGCCAGCACTCCGTCTAGGCCCGCCGGGGAGCTGTTTTTT. Its protein is CASTPSRPAGELFF. V is TRBV2 and J is TRBJ2-2; no clear D gene. The germline gives CDR1 SNHLY, CDR2 FYNNEI. This CDR3 is 14 amino acids long. V shed 7 bases and J shed 6 bases, with 15 bases lying between them.

Only a few counts were recorded for this clonotype. The CDR3 carries no conserved terminal phenylalanine or tryptophan, so it likely arises from a read error. CDR3 protein: CASRQGALSNSPLHL. Written as DNA, the CDR3 is TGTGCCAGCCGACAGGGGGCTCTCTCCAATTCACCCCTCCACCTT. V gene TRBV12-3 or TRBV12-4 combines with J gene TRBJ1-6; 10 bases match TRBD1. Trimming at V came to 8 bases and at J to 7 bases, leaving 8 bases not matched to a gene. The CDR3 runs to 15 residues.

This clonotype was observed a handful of times. V and J are TRBV10-3 and TRBJ1-3; D is ambiguous. CDR1 and CDR2 (germline): ENHRY, SYGVKD. This CDR3 has 16 residues. V lost 2 bases, J lost 3 bases, and 14 bases lay in between. CDR3 sequence (DNA): TGTGCCATCAGTGAGCCCGTCCCGGGGAGTGGAAACACCATATATTTT. This gives the protein CAISEPVPGSGNTIYF.

This clonotype was seen a handful of times. The chain joins TRBV20-1 to TRBJ2-7, with 8 bases identical to TRBD2. Trimming took 0 bases from V and 0 from J; bases not matched to a gene: 16. This CDR3 is built from 19 residues. The germline V gene has CDR1 DFQATT and CDR2 SNEGSKA (reference sequence). The DNA for the CDR3 is TGCAGTGCTAGAGATTATCTTGCTAGCGGGCCTATAAGCTCCTACGAGCAGTACTTC. It specifies CSARDYLASGPISSYEQYF.

This clonotype was found many times. This rearrangement joins TRBV4-1 to TRBJ1-1; 8 positions match TRBD1. The CDR3 covers 13 residues. V lost 5 bases, J lost 8 bases, and 7 bases stayed unmatched. CDR1 and CDR2 (germline): MGHRA, YSYEKL. As DNA, the CDR3 is TGCGCCAGCAGCTATCGACAGGGGACCGAAGCTTTCTTT. Translated, it gives CASSYRQGTEAFF.

This chain uses TRBV7-9 with TRBJ2-7; D possibly corresponds to TRBD1 (6 bases). V was cut by 5 bases and J by 4 bases, with 12 bases left in between. The CDR3 is 13 residues long. Looked up from germline, CDR1 is SEHNR and CDR2 is FQNEAQ (reference sequence). The CDR3 sequence is CASSRTVPYEQYF. In DNA, the CDR3 is TGTGCCAGCAGCAGGACAGTCCCTTACGAGCAGTACTTC.

Concerning this clonotype itself: A much larger clone sits a single nucleotide away, making a read error possible. The chain couples TRBV29-1 to TRBJ2-7; maybe TRBD1 (5 bases). Germline-derived CDR1 and CDR2 are SQVTM and ANQGSEA. The length of the CDR3 is 13 residues. V was pared by 7 bases and J by 1 base, with 14 bases between. As DNA, the CDR3 is TGCAGCGCCCCGGACATATGGTCCTACGAGCAGTACTTC. Amino acids: CSAPDIWSYEQYF.

The chain links TRBV7-7 to TRBJ2-2, with D tentatively TRBD1 (5 bases). CDR1 and CDR2 from the germline V gene are SSHAT and FNYEAQ (reference sequence). Trimming took 4 bases from V and 5 from J, leaving 17 bases between them. The CDR3 runs 16 residues. The CDR3 coding sequence is TGTGCCAGCAGCTCGACAGACCCCTCCAGGACCGGGGAGCTGTTTTTT. Protein sequence: CASSSTDPSRTGELFF.

Ten or more counts support this clonotype. This chain joins TRBV20-1 and TRBJ2-7; TRBD2 aligns across 8 bases. This CDR3 comprises 15 residues. Germline V gene data show CDR1 as DFQATT and CDR2 as SNEGSKA (reference sequence). V lost 4 bases and J lost 6; bases outside the gene matches: 14. CDR3 DNA: TGCAGTGCTAACCTCCGGGGGCGGGAGGTCATCGAGCAGTACTTC. Its protein product is CSANLRGREVIEQYF.

This chain uses TRBV3-1 with TRBJ2-7; 10 bases agree with TRBD2. This CDR3 contains 15 residues. J gave up 3 bases and V 6 bases, and 8 bases lay outside the gene matches. The germline V gene encodes CDR1 LGHDT and CDR2 YNNKEL (reference sequence). CDR3 residues: CASRSGTSVLYEQYF. CDR3 DNA: TGTGCCAGCAGATCCGGGACTAGCGTCCTCTACGAGCAGTACTTC.

With regard to this clonotype: Only one base separates this from a far larger clonotype, so it likely reflects a read error. The V and J genes are TRBV6-2 or TRBV6-3 and TRBJ1-1, with D possibly TRBD1 on 5 matching bases. The V and J ends lost 0 bases and 6 bases respectively, with 11 bases between them. Germline V gene lookup returns CDR1 MNHEY and CDR2 SVGEGT. The CDR3 spans 14 residues. Here the CDR3 reads CASSYSQGGPEAFF. In DNA, the CDR3 is TGTGCCAGCAGTTACTCGCAGGGAGGGCCTGAAGCTTTCTTT.

This clonotype was detected many times. V usage is TRBV29-1 and J usage is TRBJ1-2; 8 positions match TRBD1. Germline V gene data show CDR1 as SQVTM and CDR2 as ANQGSEA. V lost 4 bases to trimming and J lost 2 bases; unmatched junction nucleotides: 0. This CDR3 spans 12 amino acids. The CDR3 spells CSVAGGNYGYTF. The CDR3 bases are TGCAGCGTTGCAGGGGGCAACTATGGCTACACCTTC. Variable domain in full (rest from reference TRBV29-1 and TRBJ1-2): SAVISQKPSRDICQRGTSLTIQCQVDSQVTMMFWYRQQPGQSLTLIATANQGSEATYESGFVIDKFPISRPNLTFSTLTVSNMSPEDSSIYLCSVAGGNYGYTFGSGTRLTVV.

A few counts support this clonotype. This chain connects TRBV19 to TRBJ2-5; possible D gene TRBD1, 5 bases. CDR1 and CDR2 (germline): LNHDA, SQIVND (reference sequence). The CDR3 is made up of 13 amino acids. V lost 3 bases and J lost 4, with 9 bases in between. The CDR3 nucleotides read TGTGCCAGTAGTATTTGGGGCGGAGAGACCCAGTACTTC. Translation: CASSIWGGETQYF.

This chain joins TRBV19 and TRBJ2-1, with 10 bases identical to TRBD2. The J segment lost 0 bases and the V segment lost 3 bases, leaving 8 bases of the junction unmatched. The CDR3 has 18 residues. CDR1 and CDR2 from the germline V gene are LNHDA and SQIVND (reference sequence). For the CDR3, the DNA is TGTGCCAGTAGTATTAGGCTAGCGGGGGCCCTCTCCTACAATGAGCAGTTCTTC. Amino acids: CASSIRLAGALSYNEQFF.

The chain links TRBV7-9 to TRBJ2-7; 7 bases map to TRBD1. The CDR3 is made up of 12 amino acids. Losses at the gene ends were 5 bases for V and 3 bases for J; bases not matched to a gene: 1. Germline CDR1 reads SEHNR; CDR2 reads FQNEAQ (reference sequence). The CDR3 sequence: CASSGQDYEQYF. The CDR3 nucleotides read TGTGCCAGCAGCGGACAGGACTACGAGCAGTACTTC.

On this clonotype: With a much larger clone just one base away, this may be a read error. The chain joins TRBV28 to TRBJ1-1; 12 nucleotides agree with TRBD1. This CDR3 is 19 amino acids long. Germline CDR1 MDHEN, CDR2 SYDVKM. V dropped 10 bases and J dropped 5; count of bases not matched to a gene: 23. The CDR3 is CANRHTGVRDRGLYTEAFF. CDR3 DNA: TGTGCCAACAGACACACAGGCGTCCGGGACAGGGGGCTGTATACTGAAGCTTTCTTT.

This clonotype has at least ten counts. The genes are TRBV4-1 and TRBJ1-2; D remains unclear. From germline, CDR1 is MGHRA and CDR2 YSYEKL. CDR3 length: 13 amino acids. The V end lost 0 bases, the J end lost 8 bases, and 10 bases lay between the germline ends. CDR3 residues: CASSQDPPRGYTF. The CDR3 region has the DNA TGCGCCAGCAGCCAAGACCCCCCTAGAGGCTACACCTTC.

J is TRBJ1-1 and V is TRBV28; unclear D gene. The CDR3 covers 17 residues. The germline V gene encodes CDR1 MDHEN and CDR2 SYDVKM. V lost 3 bases and J lost 1, with 18 bases in between. CDR3 DNA sequence: TGTGCCAGCAGTTTTCCTCCAGAAACAAGGAAGAACACTGAAGCTTTCTTT. Residues: CASSFPPETRKNTEAFF.